The present entry profiles one T cell receptor (beta chain) with its context. Its antigen is undetermined. Germline assignment: CDR1 MNHEY and CDR2 SVGAGI. V shed 0 bases, J shed 9 bases, and the junction held 11 bases outside the gene matches. The length of the CDR3 is 16 residues. This entry is derived from a study of CD8 T cells in Susac syndrome. Study information: When blood was drawn, patients with Susac syndrome were on intravenous immunoglobulin alone, on corticosteroids, or therapy-naive. Broader study findings: Among people with Susac, CD8+ clonal expansion was greatest in TEMRA cells and active patients.

Reverse transcription used roughly 0.5 to 1 ug RNA and random hexamers. TCRdb re-called the immunoSEQ multiplex PCR reads through MiXCR, storing one row per CDR3 protein. The sample includes 100,000 to 150,000 distinct CDR3 sequences, approximately 96% seen only once; the top ten take more than 0.2%. The sample was CD8+ T cells from PBMCs. This TCR came from a human donor with Susac syndrome. This chain uses TRBV6-5 with TRBJ2-7, with 10 bases fitting TRBD1. CDR3: CASSYSKTGTGDAQYF. CDR3 coding DNA: TGTGCCAGCAGTTACTCGAAAACCGGGACAGGGGACGCGCAGTACTTC.